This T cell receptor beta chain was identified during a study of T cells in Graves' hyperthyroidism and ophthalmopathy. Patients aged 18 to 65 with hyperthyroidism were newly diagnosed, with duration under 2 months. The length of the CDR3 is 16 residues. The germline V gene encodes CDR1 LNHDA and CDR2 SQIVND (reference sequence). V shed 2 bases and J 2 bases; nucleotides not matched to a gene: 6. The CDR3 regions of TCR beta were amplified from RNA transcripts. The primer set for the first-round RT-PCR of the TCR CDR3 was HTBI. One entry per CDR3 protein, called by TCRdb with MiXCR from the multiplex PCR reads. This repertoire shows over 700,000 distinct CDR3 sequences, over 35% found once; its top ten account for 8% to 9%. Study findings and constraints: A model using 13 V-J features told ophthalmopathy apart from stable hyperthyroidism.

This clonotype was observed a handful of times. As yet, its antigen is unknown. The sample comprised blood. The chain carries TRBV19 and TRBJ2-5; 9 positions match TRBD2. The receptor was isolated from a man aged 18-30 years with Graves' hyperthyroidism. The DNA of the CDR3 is TGTGCCAGTAGTATATCGCTAGCGGGGCCACAAGAGACCCAGTACTTC. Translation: CASSISLAGPQETQYF.